The sequence of this TCR beta chain was determined in a study of blood T cell repertoires in COVID-19. Per the study methods: Nucleated cell number was recorded as an estimate derived from reference gene primer amplification. Repertoires were generated with immunoSEQ multiplex PCR, while TCRdb's copy carries only in-frame clones and drops some. From that table come the V and J calls and clone size; the DNA was used to work out D and trimming. This table holds around 58,000 clones, 70% to 90% found once. Trimming removed 1 base from V and 2 bases from J, with 3 bases in between. Germline assignment: CDR1 SGHTA and CDR2 FQGNSA. This CDR3 region has 14 residues. Those enrolled, adults aged roughly 18 to 89 years, came from roughly 23 US areas. Clinical history reported by participants formed the basis on which cohorts were assigned.

Sequenced material: PBMCs or T cells enriched from blood (not recorded which). The gene calls are TRBV7-2 and TRBJ1-6; D is undetermined. The sequence came from a woman aged 40 to 50 with acute COVID-19. The CDR3 coding sequence is TGTGCCAGCAGCTTAGGGCCCTATAATTCACCCCTCCACTTT. Its translation: CASSLGPYNSPLHF.